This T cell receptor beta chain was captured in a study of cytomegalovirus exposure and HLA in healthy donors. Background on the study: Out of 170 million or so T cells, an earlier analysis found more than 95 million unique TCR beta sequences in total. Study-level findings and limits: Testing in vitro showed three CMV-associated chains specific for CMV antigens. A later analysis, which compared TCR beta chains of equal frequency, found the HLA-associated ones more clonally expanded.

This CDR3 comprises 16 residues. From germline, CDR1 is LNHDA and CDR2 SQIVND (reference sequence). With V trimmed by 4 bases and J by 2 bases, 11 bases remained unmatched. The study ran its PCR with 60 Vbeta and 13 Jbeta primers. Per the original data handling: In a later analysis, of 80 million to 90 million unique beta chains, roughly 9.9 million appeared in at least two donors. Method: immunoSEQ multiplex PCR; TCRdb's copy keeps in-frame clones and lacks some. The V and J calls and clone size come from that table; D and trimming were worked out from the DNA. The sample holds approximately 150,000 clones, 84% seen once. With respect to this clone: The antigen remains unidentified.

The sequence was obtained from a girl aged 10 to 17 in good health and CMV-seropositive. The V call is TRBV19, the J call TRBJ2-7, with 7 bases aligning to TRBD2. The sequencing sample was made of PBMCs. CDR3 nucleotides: TGTGCCAGTAGTAGAGCCTTCGGGGGGTCCGCCTACGAGCAGTACTTC. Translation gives CASSRAFGGSAYEQYF. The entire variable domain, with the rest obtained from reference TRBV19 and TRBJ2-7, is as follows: DGGITQSPKYLFRKEGQNVTLSCEQNLNHDAMYWYRQDPGQGLRLIYYSQIVNDFQKGDIAEGYSVSREKKESFPLTVTSAQKNPTAFYLCASSRAFGGSAYEQYFGPGTRLTVT.